Below are 10 T cell receptor beta chains sequenced from a single sample in a study of cytomegalovirus exposure and HLA in healthy donors. A multiplex PCR was run with 60 Vbeta primers and 13 Jbeta primers. Assay: immunoSEQ multiplex PCR; the TCRdb copy retains only in-frame clones and omits some. The sample records some 150,000 clones, 82% being singletons. The sequenced sample consisted of PBMCs. The receptors here all came from a woman in her 50s in good health and CMV-seropositive.

DNA for the CDR3: TGTGCCAGCAGCTTTCAGGGGTCGGGGGAGACCCAGTACTTC. It is translated as CASSFQGSGETQYF. The chain uses TRBV7-2 and TRBJ2-5, with D perhaps matching TRBD1 (6 bases). V dropped 3 bases and J dropped 5 bases, with 13 bases sitting between them. Germline CDR1 and CDR2: SGHTA and FQGNSA. The CDR3 extends over 14 amino acids.

The chain links TRBV4-1 to TRBJ1-4; 7 bases fit TRBD1. The CDR3 length is 14 residues. V shed 8 bases and J 7 bases; nucleotides not matched to a gene: 10. Germline V gene sequence: CDR1 MGHRA, CDR2 YSYEKL. The CDR3 DNA is TGCGCCAGCCGCCCCCAGGGGGAAGGTGAAAAACTGTTTTTT. This encodes CASRPQGEGEKLFF.

This rearrangement joins TRBV6-5 to TRBJ2-1; TRBD1 matches at 8 bases. Germline V gene data show CDR1 as MNHEY and CDR2 as SVGAGI. With 8 bases clipped from V and 6 bases from J, the junction kept 9 bases outside the gene matches. The CDR3 spans 14 residues. The DNA of the CDR3 is TGTGCCAGCCATCTTACAGGGGGACTCAATGAGCAGTTCTTC. Protein sequence: CASHLTGGLNEQFF.

The rearrangement uses TRBV2 and TRBJ2-1, with 10 bases aligning to TRBD1. Germline V lookup: CDR1 SNHLY, CDR2 FYNNEI. V lost 5 bases to trimming and J lost 7 bases; unmatched junction nucleotides: 5. CDR3 length: 14 amino acids. Here the CDR3 DNA reads TGTGCCAGCAGTCAGGACAGGGGGAGGAATGAGCAGTTCTTC. It yields the protein CASSQDRGRNEQFF.

The chain links TRBV19 to TRBJ2-1, with TRBD2 identical over 12 bases. This CDR3 is built from 17 residues. Germline assignment: CDR1 LNHDA and CDR2 SQIVND (reference sequence). Unmatched junction bases numbered 13, after V lost 7 bases and J lost 6 bases. CDR3 nucleotides: TGTGCCAGTAACGATGCGGTGGGACTAGCGGGTTTCAATGAGCAGTTCTTC. Translation: CASNDAVGLAGFNEQFF.

This clone occurred a few times. The J gene is TRBJ1-5, the V gene TRBV28; D is perhaps TRBD1 (6 bases). This CDR3 is built from 12 residues. The germline CDR1 and CDR2 sequences are MDHEN and SYDVKM. Trimming removed 7 bases at V and 6 bases at J, with 10 bases between. CDR3 bases: TGTGCCAGCACCACAGGGAGTCAGCCCCAGCATTTT. It codes for CASTTGSQPQHF. The full variable domain, rest sourced from reference TRBV28 and TRBJ1-5, is DVKVTQSSRYLVKRTGEKVFLECVQDMDHENMFWYRQDPGLGLRLIYFSYDVKMKEKGDIPEGYSVSREKKERFSLILESASTNQTSMYLCASTTGSQPQHFGDGTRLSIL.

This chain joins TRBV5-1 and TRBJ2-2, with 9 bases identical to TRBD1. Germline assignment: CDR1 SGHRS and CDR2 YFSETQ. The CDR3 spans 16 residues. Trimming at V came to 1 base and at J to 6 bases, leaving 7 bases not matched to a gene. For the CDR3, the DNA is TGCGCCAGCAGCTTGTGGGGACAGGGTCCGTCCGGGGAGCTGTTTTTT. Protein sequence: CASSLWGQGPSGELFF.

This sequence joins TRBV7-8 and TRBJ2-3, with 13 nucleotides matching TRBD2. V gave up 2 bases and J gave up 2 bases; unmatched junction bases: 4. CDR3 length: 17 amino acids. CDR1 and CDR2 from the germline V gene are SGHVS and FQNEAQ. CDR3 sequence (DNA): TGTGCCAGCAGCTTAACGACTAGCGGGGGGTACACAGATACGCAGTATTTT. Residues: CASSLTTSGGYTDTQYF.

This clone appeared a single time. As DNA, the CDR3 is TGTGCCAGTAGTATCCCAGCGCGCGAAGAGACCCAGTACTTC. This codes for CASSIPAREETQYF. The chain uses TRBV19 and TRBJ2-5; the D is unclear. The CDR3 has 14 amino acids. Germline assignment: CDR1 LNHDA and CDR2 SQIVND (reference sequence). The ends were cut back, 3 bases at V and 3 bases at J, with 11 bases in the middle.

This clone appeared a few times. This chain uses TRBV7-3 with TRBJ1-2; a weak D match, TRBD1 (5 bases). Germline loops: CDR1 SGHTA, CDR2 FQGTGA. V lost 4 bases to trimming and J lost 4 bases, with 16 bases between them. CDR3 length equals 15 residues. The CDR3 DNA reads as TGTGCCAGCAGCTCAGGGCCTTATACACCCTATGGCTACACCTTC. Translation: CASSSGPYTPYGYTF. The variable domain in full, completed from reference TRBV7-3 and TRBJ1-2, reads GAGVSQTPSNKVTEKGKYVELRCDPISGHTALYWYRQSLGQGPEFLIYFQGTGAADDSGLPNDRFFAVRPEGSVSTLKIQRTERGDSAVYLCASSSGPYTPYGYTFGSGTRLTVV.